Reported below is one T cell receptor beta chain. This CDR3 comprises 14 residues. The V and J ends lost 4 bases and 3 bases respectively, with 12 bases between them. In germline, CDR1 is SNHLY, CDR2 FYNNEI. Using a J-beta primer mix together with a sample-barcoded 5' primer, a second PCR was run for roughly 7 to 12 cycles. TCRdb ran MiXCR on the 5' RACE reads and lists one entry per CDR3 protein. The table shows more than 1,400,000 distinct CDR3 sequences, with approximately 38% occurring only once. This record comes from a study of blood T cells in healthy people across ages. The receptor comes from a young woman in good health. The sequencing sample was made of blood. The chain links TRBV2 to TRBJ1-2; possible D gene TRBD1, 6 bases. For the CDR3, the DNA is TGTGCCAGCAGTGCGGGGGCGCTTGACTATGGCTACACCTTC. Translating it yields CASSAGALDYGYTF.